This T cell receptor (beta chain) originates from a study of Tregs in tolerant kidney transplant recipients. Recipients received nonmyeloablative bone marrow transplants from related graft donors, with transient mixed chimerism. Measured with immunoSEQ multiplex PCR; TCRdb has only the in-frame clones, and not every one. In the table there are about 50,000 clones, over 85% of which are singletons. The sequence was obtained from a human patient who received a combined kidney and bone marrow transplant. The T cells may come from the graft donor. This specimen consisted of CD8+ T cells from blood (PBMCs), obtained 12 months after the transplant.

Here the CDR3 DNA reads TGTGCCATACCGGGACTAGCGAACGAATCCTACGAGCAGTACTTC. This gives the protein CAIPGLANESYEQYF. The chain combines TRBV2 with TRBJ2-7; 10 positions match TRBD2. Germline CDR1 reads SNHLY; CDR2 reads FYNNEI. Trimming took 10 bases from V and 1 from J; bases not matched to a gene: 10. This CDR3 is 15 amino acids long.